Below, 18 T cell receptor beta chains from the same sample are listed, as sequenced in a study of T cells in Graves' hyperthyroidism and ophthalmopathy. The source material, RNA transcripts, was used to amplify TCR beta CDR3 regions. The study used the HTBI primer set for a first-round RT-PCR of the TCR CDR3. One entry per CDR3 protein, called by TCRdb with MiXCR from the multiplex PCR reads. The table shows roughly 300,000 distinct CDR3 sequences, with 21% occurring only once. Sequences were obtained from blood. The source is a woman between 50 and 59 years old with Graves' hyperthyroidism.

This clonotype was counted between two and nine times. The chain employs TRBV5-1 and TRBJ2-3, with 7 bases fitting TRBD1. J was trimmed by 2 bases and V by 4 bases; bases with no gene match: 10. The CDR3 spans 16 residues. CDR1 and CDR2 from the germline V gene are SGHRS and YFSETQ. The CDR3 coding sequence is TGCGCCAGCAGCCCCCTAGCAGGGGGTGCCACAGATACGCAGTATTTT. It specifies CASSPLAGGATDTQYF.

V usage is TRBV2 and J usage is TRBJ1-2; D not certain. The CDR3 extends over 16 amino acids. Between the trimmed V and J ends, which lost 10 bases and 5 bases, there was a span of 26 bases. CDR1 and CDR2 from the germline V gene are SNHLY and FYNNEI. The CDR3 DNA follows: TGTGCCACACCTTGGAGTCCCGACAAGGCCCCTTATGGCTACACCTTC. It yields the protein CATPWSPDKAPYGYTF.

This clonotype has at least ten counts. The chain links TRBV28 to TRBJ1-2; no definite D call. CDR3 length equals 14 residues. V lost 7 bases to trimming and J lost 0 bases, with 12 bases between them. From germline, CDR1 is MDHEN and CDR2 SYDVKM. The CDR3 spells CASTDSLANYGYTF. Written as DNA, the CDR3 is TGTGCCAGCACAGATAGTTTGGCTAACTATGGCTACACCTTC.

This clonotype was picked up a small number of times. This chain's CDR3 is CSARTGHRYYGYTF. The CDR3 DNA reads as TGCAGTGCACGGACAGGCCACAGATACTATGGCTACACCTTC. The chain is built from TRBV20-1 and TRBJ1-2; 7 bases align to TRBD1. CDR3 length: 14 amino acids. J gave up 3 bases and V 6 bases, and 10 bases lay outside the gene matches. Germline V CDR1 and CDR2: DFQATT, SNEGSKA (reference sequence).

The chain couples TRBV7-6 to TRBJ1-1; no firm D call. Germline V gives CDR1 SGHVS, CDR2 FNYEAQ. V lost 6 bases and J lost 1, with 9 bases in between. This CDR3 comprises 13 residues. For the CDR3, the DNA is TGTGCCAGCAGTCAGACATCGAACACTGAAGCTTTCTTT. Its protein is CASSQTSNTEAFF.

This clonotype has only a few counts. The chain recombines TRBV6-1 with TRBJ2-5; 10 bases match TRBD1. The CDR3 is 13 amino acids. V lost 5 bases, J lost 9 bases, and 6 bases stayed unmatched. The germline gives CDR1 MNHNS, CDR2 SASEGT. The CDR3 protein is CASSTPGQGPQYF. The CDR3 DNA sequence: TGTGCCAGCAGTACACCGGGACAGGGGCCCCAGTACTTC.

Ten or more counts support this clonotype. The rearrangement uses TRBV6-1 and TRBJ2-7, with TRBD2 matching 11 bases. The ends lost 6 bases at V and 2 bases at J; junction bases unmatched: 9. The CDR3 is 16 amino acids. CDR1 is MNHNS, CDR2 SASEGT, per germline. The CDR3 nucleotides are TGTGCCAGCAGGAGAATTAGCGGGAGGGGAGCCTACGAGCAGTACTTC. Protein product: CASRRISGRGAYEQYF.

This clonotype was counted ten times or more. J is TRBJ2-7 and V is TRBV29-1; maybe TRBD2 (6 bases). Germline V lookup: CDR1 SQVTM, CDR2 ANQGSEA. This CDR3 comprises 16 residues. V was clipped by 4 bases and J by 1 base, with 20 bases between them. The chain's CDR3 is CSVGGRGVALSYEQYF. In DNA, the CDR3 is TGCAGCGTTGGAGGCCGCGGGGTAGCGTTATCCTACGAGCAGTACTTC.

This clonotype was counted at least ten times. V gene TRBV28 combines with J gene TRBJ2-7; D is possibly TRBD1 (6 bases). V was clipped by 5 bases and J by 2 bases, with 22 bases between them. The length of the CDR3 is 17 residues. In germline, CDR1 is MDHEN, CDR2 SYDVKM. CDR3 sequence (DNA): TGTGCCAGCAGTCATAAGGTTTTCAGGGGAAACCCCTACGAGCAGTACTTC. Amino acids: CASSHKVFRGNPYEQYF.

This clonotype showed up just a few times. This rearrangement joins TRBV27 to TRBJ2-7; weak D call: TRBD2 (5 bases). The germline V and J ends were trimmed by 5 bases and 6 bases, with 17 bases remaining between them. This CDR3 comprises 14 residues. Germline V gene lookup returns CDR1 MNHEY and CDR2 SMNVEV (reference sequence). CDR3: CASSGTGRAGEQYF. As DNA, the CDR3 is TGTGCCAGCAGTGGTACCGGACGGGCGGGCGAGCAGTACTTC.

This clonotype was observed at least ten times. The chain combines TRBV28 with TRBJ2-5, with 11 bases lining up with TRBD2. This CDR3 spans 14 amino acids. Germline V gene data show CDR1 as MDHEN and CDR2 as SYDVKM. Losses at the gene ends were 6 bases for V and 5 bases for J; bases not matched to a gene: 5. CDR3 sequence reads: CASSPSGRLETQYF. DNA of the CDR3: TGTGCCAGCAGCCCTAGCGGGAGGCTGGAGACCCAGTACTTC.

This clonotype was detected a few times. A single base separates this from a much larger clone, so it may be a read error. The genes are TRBV28 and TRBJ2-5; TRBD1 matches 7 bases. The germline gives CDR1 MDHEN, CDR2 SYDVKM. V lost 11 bases, J lost 2 bases, and 5 bases stayed unmatched. CDR3 length equals 12 residues. The CDR3 region has the DNA TGTGCCGCCGAGGGACAGCAAGAGACCCAGTACTTC. Protein sequence: CAAEGQQETQYF.

This clonotype was seen repeatedly, ten times or more. The J gene is TRBJ2-5, the V gene TRBV10-1; TRBD2 aligns across 13 bases. The germline V gene encodes CDR1 WNHNN and CDR2 SYGVQD (reference sequence). CDR3 length: 15 residues. The V gene end was trimmed by 6 bases and the J gene end by 4 bases; junction bases not matched to a gene: 5. The CDR3 is CASSQLAGGPETQYF. The DNA for the CDR3 is TGCGCCAGCAGCCAACTAGCGGGGGGGCCAGAGACCCAGTACTTC.

This clonotype was picked up a small number of times. The chain uses TRBV4-1 and TRBJ1-2; D gene unclear. The V and J ends lost 3 bases and 2 bases respectively, with 13 bases between them. Germline CDR1 is MGHRA and CDR2 is YSYEKL. The CDR3 covers 15 residues. The CDR3 loop is CASSQTPQQNYGYTF. DNA of the CDR3: TGCGCCAGCAGCCAGACGCCACAGCAGAACTATGGCTACACCTTC.

The table lists this clonotype with many counts. The genes are TRBV11-2 and TRBJ1-3, with D tentatively TRBD1 (5 bases). In germline, CDR1 is SGHAT, CDR2 FQNNGV. The V and J ends lost 1 base and 2 bases respectively, with 9 bases between them. This CDR3 is built from 15 residues. CDR3 coding DNA: TGTGCCAGCAGCTTAGTGGCAGGGACTGGAAACACCATATATTTT. Protein product: CASSLVAGTGNTIYF.

The gene calls are TRBV6-1 and TRBJ2-3; 8 nucleotides align to TRBD2. CDR3 length: 16 residues. Germline V lookup: CDR1 MNHNS, CDR2 SASEGT. Trimming cost V 1 base and J 0 bases; bases outside gene matches: 3. The CDR3 DNA is TGTGCCAGCAGTGAAGTACGGGGGGGGAGCACAGATACGCAGTATTTT. It specifies CASSEVRGGSTDTQYF.

This clonotype was detected only a few times. The rearrangement joins TRBV6-1 to TRBJ2-6; TRBD2 aligns across 10 bases. The CDR3 is 13 residues long. V was pared by 4 bases and J by 12 bases, with 3 bases of the junction left unmatched. The V gene's germline CDR1 is MNHNS and CDR2 SASEGT. The CDR3: CASSASGRVVLTF. The CDR3 nucleotides are TGTGCCAGCAGTGCTAGCGGGAGAGTCGTCCTGACTTTC.

This clonotype was observed a few times. V usage is TRBV7-3 and J usage is TRBJ2-3, with D unresolved. The CDR3 runs to 16 residues. Germline V CDR1 and CDR2: SGHTA, FQGTGA. Trimming cost V 2 bases and J 1 base, with 13 bases left between them. The CDR3 coding sequence is TGTGCCAGCAGCTTACAGGCGCCCGGAGGCACAGATACGCAGTATTTT. Translating gives CASSLQAPGGTDTQYF.